This TCR beta chain was obtained from a study of shared clonotypes between healthy human individuals. About the study: In total, the donors were two women and a few men aged 18 to 49. General study findings and limits: Estimated richness was generally greater in naive than memory subsets.

With regard to this clone: Its target is not known.

CDR3 length: 14 residues. Between the trimmed V and J ends, which lost 5 bases and 4 bases, there was a span of 12 bases. CDR1 is SEHNR, CDR2 FQNEAQ, per germline (reference sequence). Naive CD8 cells comprised CD45RO-negative, CCR7-positively selected cells, excluding terminally differentiated effector memory CD45RA+ cells. Tens of thousands of T cell genomes, or roughly 200 ng DNA, went into the sorted-subset replicate PCRs. The method was immunoSEQ multiplex PCR; TCRdb's version includes in-frame clones alone and lacks a portion of them. Counted here are 550,000 to 600,000 clones, roughly 98% occurring once; the ten biggest clones make up 0.3%.

This clonotype was sampled from a man aged 30 to 45 in good health. The J gene is TRBJ2-1, the V gene TRBV7-9; D call uncertain. The specimen sequenced was naive CD8+ T cells sorted from blood. The CDR3 DNA is TGTGCCAGCAGCCCCAGAGTGGGTTACAATGAGCAGTTCTTC. This encodes CASSPRVGYNEQFF.